This section outlines one T cell receptor beta chain sequence together with its context. Its cognate antigen has yet to be identified. Base qualities are missing; no much larger clone stands one base away. The data stem from a study of CD8+ T cells in alopecia areata (dated by TCRdb to the late 2010s). As for the study more broadly: Treated patients were enrolled in an open-label pilot trial of oral tofacitinib at 5 to 10 mg twice daily for moderate-to-severe alopecia areata. Tofacitinib was given for 6 to 18 months, followed by 6 months of follow-up off drug to assess delayed response and recurrence. The study used high-throughput TCRbeta sequencing to examine T cell clonal expansion in alopecia areata, in both the C3H/HeJ mouse model and human patients. In humans, TCRbeta sequencing was performed on scalp tissue and on sorted CD4+ and CD8+ peripheral blood T cells from healthy controls and from patients with patchy or totalis/universalis alopecia areata. Biopsies were taken from tofacitinib-treated patients at baseline and again at 4 and 24 weeks into treatment, and several of those patients also had a later scalp biopsy. Scalp clonality was compared across normal scalp (n=4), patchy alopecia areata scalp (n=8), and alopecia totalis/universalis scalp (n=8). RNA was obtained with the PAXgene miRNA kit for fixed scalp, the miRNeasy kit for PBMCs, and the RNeasy kit for mouse skin. TCRbeta CDR3 regions were amplified by immunoSEQ multiplex PCR using 35 Vbeta forward and 13 Jbeta reverse primers.

Receptor libraries were prepared by the immunoSEQ multiplex PCR assay. For TCR sequencing, RNA was extracted from every sample and reverse transcribed into cDNA to serve as template. First-strand cDNA was synthesized with SuperScript III using a 2:1 mix of oligo-dT and random hexamers. A synthetic immune receptor repertoire was used to measure amplification bias, and any remaining bias was corrected computationally. Processing in the source paper ran as follows. Raw reads were preprocessed for error removal, and CDR3 was defined according to IMGT conventions as running from the conserved cysteine to phenylalanine. To get clonality, Shannon entropy was normalized by log2 of the number of productive unique TCRs and the result was subtracted from 1. CD4 or CD8 identity of scalp clones was inferred by cross-referencing scalp TCRbeta sequences with sorted blood CD4 and CD8 repertoires. What TCRdb holds here is the immuneACCESS table cut down to in-frame rearrangements. Part of the clones is not present; checked against another copy, under half of the missing clones reflect an unresolved V gene, and the others are unexplained. The V and J calls and the clone size are those of that table, but D and trimming were determined from the DNA. For this sample there are 110,000 to 150,000 clones; around 60% appear just once. The ten top clones hold under 6.5% of the sample.

The germline V gene (reference sequence) gives CDR1 as LNHNV and CDR2 as YYDKDF. Compared with germline, V lacks 4 bases and J lacks 4 bases; bases without a gene match: 7. Including cysteine and phenylalanine, the CDR3 has 16 amino acids. Here the CDR3 DNA is all that survives: 48 bases in frame from base 1. The time point label of this sample denotes: baseline before oral tofacitinib. Peripheral blood and lesional scalp punch biopsies were obtained from patients with alopecia areata. PBMCs were separated by density centrifugation and stained for CD3, CD4 and CD8, after which CD4+ and CD8+ T cells were sorted on a FACSAria. Paper-wide results and their limitations: Lesional scalp, especially in alopecia totalis/universalis, showed higher clonality and more expanded CD8+ clones than normal scalp, suggesting antigenic drive. Compared with mice, TCR sequences shared between patients were less clear, possibly partly because of HLA diversity across the patient population. Resident alphabeta T cells in normal human skin are also sequenced, complicating scalp TCR repertoire analysis, unlike mouse skin dominated by gammadelta T cells.

The sequences come from CD4+ T cells sorted from blood, collected at week 0. This receptor was taken from a human donor with alopecia areata. The chain is encoded by TRBV15 joined to TRBJ2-2; TRBD1 agrees with 9 junctional bases. The CDR3 amino acid sequence is: CATSTLWGQGTGELFF. The DNA is as follows: TGTGCCACCAGCACCCTATGGGGACAGGGCACCGGGGAGCTGTTTTTT.